Listed here are 3 T cell receptor beta chains from one sample, sequenced in a study of cytomegalovirus exposure and HLA in healthy donors. The PCR employed 60 Vbeta primers together with 13 Jbeta primers. Clones were read by immunoSEQ multiplex PCR, and TCRdb kept only the in-frame ones, dropping some. The sample yields roughly 180,000 clones, approximately 84% seen once. Sequencing used PBMCs. These receptors were taken from a girl between 5 and 17 years old in good health and CMV-seropositive.

V gene TRBV6-1 combines with J gene TRBJ2-7; 13 bases are shared with TRBD2. This CDR3 comprises 14 residues. Germline CDR1 MNHNS, CDR2 SASEGT. With V trimmed by 6 bases and J by 3 bases, 2 bases remained unmatched. The DNA for the CDR3 is TGTGCCAGCAGGGGACTAGCGGGACACTACGAGCAGTACTTC. It specifies CASRGLAGHYEQYF.

The chain carries TRBV4-2 and TRBJ2-7; D remains ambiguous. CDR3 length: 14 residues. The V end was cut by 5 bases, the J end by 3 bases, with 14 bases between. CDR1 is LGHNA and CDR2 is YNFKEQ in the germline V gene. The CDR3 loop is CASSAETVSYEQYF. The CDR3 nucleotides are TGTGCCAGCAGCGCGGAGACGGTAAGCTACGAGCAGTACTTC.

The chain combines TRBV18 with TRBJ1-1, with 11 nucleotides matching TRBD1. Germline CDR1 KGHSH, CDR2 LQKENI. The CDR3 loop spans 18 amino acids. V lost 1 base and J lost 5; bases outside the gene matches: 12. DNA of the CDR3: TGTGCCAGCTCACCACACAGGGGACAGGGGGTAACCTGGACTGAAGCTTTCTTT. Its protein product is CASSPHRGQGVTWTEAFF.